The 17 T cell receptor beta chains listed next were all sequenced from one sample in a study of T cell responses to AZD1222 COVID-19 vaccine. Profiling relied on immunoSEQ multiplex PCR, and the TCRdb table lists in-frame clones only, not all of them. This sample has about 130,000 clones, with 80% to 95% found just once. The sample here was peripheral blood, taken on day 0 of AZD1222 vaccination. These receptors all come from an adult in good health.

The V and J genes are TRBV2 and TRBJ2-4; 11 bases map to TRBD2. Trimming took 8 bases from V and 1 from J; bases not matched to a gene: 7. From germline, CDR1 is SNHLY and CDR2 FYNNEI. The CDR3 sequence is 16 residues long. CDR3 DNA sequence: TGTGCCAGCCGTTCGACTAGCGGGAAGGCCAAAAACATTCAGTACTTC. Amino acid sequence: CASRSTSGKAKNIQYF.

The J gene is TRBJ1-3, the V gene TRBV28; 10 bases fit TRBD1. Germline-derived CDR1 and CDR2 are MDHEN and SYDVKM. This CDR3 has 17 residues. Trimming at V came to 6 bases and at J to 4 bases, leaving 12 bases not matched to a gene. CDR3 bases: TGTGCCAGCAGGCATGACAGGGGGCAGGTCGGCGGAAACACCATATATTTT. It codes for CASRHDRGQVGGNTIYF. Looking up the rest from reference TRBV28 and TRBJ1-3 gives the full variable domain: DVKVTQSSRYLVKRTGEKVFLECVQDMDHENMFWYRQDPGLGLRLIYFSYDVKMKEKGDIPEGYSVSREKKERFSLILESASTNQTSMYLCASRHDRGQVGGNTIYFGEGSWLTVV.

The chain is built from TRBV28 and TRBJ2-7; TRBD2 might be the D (5 bases). Germline V gene sequence: CDR1 MDHEN, CDR2 SYDVKM. With 8 bases removed from V and 6 bases from J, the gap between germline ends came to 14 bases. The CDR3 sequence is 12 residues long. Here the CDR3 DNA reads TGTGCCAGCCCAAAGGCGGACTGCGAGCAGTACTTC. Amino acid sequence: CASPKADCEQYF.

The rearrangement links TRBV6-1 to TRBJ1-2, with TRBD1 as a possible D gene (5 bases). Germline CDR1 reads MNHNS; CDR2 reads SASEGT. The length of the CDR3 is 14 residues. V gave up 0 bases and J gave up 2 bases, with 7 bases separating them. CDR3 nucleotides: TGTGCCAGCAGTGAAGCGGGGGGGAACTATGGCTACACCTTC. It encodes CASSEAGGNYGYTF.

This clone appeared once. The CDR3, as DNA: TGCGCCAGCAGCCCTTCTCGAGGGCCAGCGGGCGGGGAGCTGTTTTTT. It encodes CASSPSRGPAGGELFF. The chain is built from TRBV4-1 and TRBJ2-2; tentatively, D is TRBD2 (6 bases). The V and J ends lost 4 bases and 7 bases respectively, with 19 bases between them. Germline V gives CDR1 MGHRA, CDR2 YSYEKL. There are 16 residues in the CDR3.

DNA for the CDR3: TGTGCCAGCAGTTACACAGGGGCGCGAGGAAACACCATATATTTT. Translation: CASSYTGARGNTIYF. V and J are TRBV5-5 and TRBJ1-3, with 7 bases aligning to TRBD1. In germline, CDR1 is SGHKS, CDR2 YYEKEE (reference sequence). J was trimmed by 4 bases and V by 5 bases; bases with no gene match: 9. The CDR3 spans 15 residues.

CDR3 loop: CASSETALRNYGYTF. The CDR3 DNA reads as TGTGCCAGCAGTGAAACAGCCCTACGGAACTATGGCTACACCTTC. The gene calls are TRBV2 and TRBJ1-2, with D unresolved. The CDR3 length is 15 residues. Per the germline V gene, CDR1 is SNHLY and CDR2 is FYNNEI. The ends were cut back, 2 bases at V and 2 bases at J, with 12 bases in the middle.

The CDR3 DNA reads TGTGCCAGCAGCGTCAGCGATGAAAAACTGTTTTTT. Protein sequence: CASSVSDEKLFF. The chain couples TRBV11-2 to TRBJ1-4; no clear D. Trimming removed 5 bases from V and 6 bases from J, with 7 bases in between. Germline-derived CDR1 and CDR2 are SGHAT and FQNNGV. There are 12 residues in the CDR3.

This chain connects TRBV2 to TRBJ2-7; perhaps TRBD1 as D (6 bases). This CDR3 region has 15 residues. From germline, CDR1 is SNHLY and CDR2 FYNNEI. Trimming removed 5 bases at V and 10 bases at J, with 24 bases between. CDR3 nucleotides: TGTGCCAGCAGTTCCGAGAGGGGGACCCTCGAAAGTCAGTACTTC. It is translated as CASSSERGTLESQYF.

Of note for this clone: Within the sample, other DNA sequences also encode this same CDR3. V gene TRBV7-9 combines with J gene TRBJ1-5; a possible D gene is TRBD1 (5 bases). Germline V gives CDR1 SEHNR, CDR2 FQNEAQ (reference sequence). CDR3 length equals 15 residues. Deletions cut 1 base from V and 2 bases from J, with 9 bases between. CDR3 sequence reads: CASSLGGGGNQPQHF. DNA of the CDR3: TGTGCCAGCAGCTTAGGTGGGGGAGGCAATCAGCCCCAGCATTTT.

This clone came up once. DNA for the CDR3: TGTGCCAGTAGTAAACGGACAGGGGACTATGGCTACACCTTC. It is translated as CASSKRTGDYGYTF. V is TRBV19 and J is TRBJ1-2, with 9 bases aligning to TRBD1. This CDR3 is built from 14 residues. From germline, CDR1 is LNHDA and CDR2 SQIVND (reference sequence). Trimming took 4 bases from V and 3 from J; bases not matched to a gene: 3.

This rearrangement joins TRBV28 to TRBJ1-2; a weak D match, TRBD1 (5 bases). The germline CDR1 and CDR2 sequences are MDHEN and SYDVKM. V gave up 2 bases and J gave up 12 bases, with 19 bases separating them. The length of the CDR3 is 14 residues. CDR3: CASSLRGYDPANTF. In DNA, the CDR3 is TGTGCCAGCAGTTTAAGGGGCTACGATCCGGCGAACACCTTC.

CDR3 bases: TGTGCCAGCAGCTTAAGTGGCAGGCTGGGAGAAAAACTGTTTTTT. It yields the protein CASSLSGRLGEKLFF. This chain links TRBV7-3 with TRBJ1-4; D gene unclear. Germline-derived CDR1 and CDR2 are SGHTA and FQGTGA. The CDR3 has 15 amino acids. Trimming removed 1 base from V and 8 bases from J, with 14 bases in between.

The gene calls are TRBV14 and TRBJ1-2; no definite D call. Trimming left V 4 bases short and J 2 bases short, with 14 bases between. The CDR3 length is 15 residues. The germline V gene encodes CDR1 SGHDN and CDR2 FVKESK. In nucleotides, the CDR3 is TGTGCCAGCAGCCTAACGGAAGGGTGGAACTATGGCTACACCTTC. Encoded protein: CASSLTEGWNYGYTF.

V and J are TRBV28 and TRBJ1-3; unclear D gene. This CDR3 has 17 residues. With 3 bases removed from V and 0 bases from J, the gap between germline ends came to 15 bases. Germline CDR1 and CDR2: MDHEN and SYDVKM. CDR3 region: CASSLVSVFSSGNTIYF. The DNA for the CDR3 is TGTGCCAGCAGTTTGGTCTCAGTCTTCAGCTCTGGAAACACCATATATTTT.

V gene TRBV28 combines with J gene TRBJ2-5; D uncertain. The ends were cut back, 5 bases at V and 5 bases at J, with 9 bases in the middle. The CDR3 contains 12 residues. The germline gives CDR1 MDHEN, CDR2 SYDVKM. The CDR3 DNA is TGTGCCAGCAGTCACCTTGTTGAGACCCAGTACTTC. Its protein product is CASSHLVETQYF.

The genes are TRBV27 and TRBJ2-2; 7 nucleotides align to TRBD1. CDR1 is MNHEY, CDR2 SMNVEV, per germline (reference sequence). The ends lost 6 bases at V and 4 bases at J; junction bases unmatched: 2. The CDR3 runs 13 residues. The DNA for the CDR3 is TGTGCCAGCAGAAACAGGGGCACCGGGGAGCTGTTTTTT. Residues: CASRNRGTGELFF.